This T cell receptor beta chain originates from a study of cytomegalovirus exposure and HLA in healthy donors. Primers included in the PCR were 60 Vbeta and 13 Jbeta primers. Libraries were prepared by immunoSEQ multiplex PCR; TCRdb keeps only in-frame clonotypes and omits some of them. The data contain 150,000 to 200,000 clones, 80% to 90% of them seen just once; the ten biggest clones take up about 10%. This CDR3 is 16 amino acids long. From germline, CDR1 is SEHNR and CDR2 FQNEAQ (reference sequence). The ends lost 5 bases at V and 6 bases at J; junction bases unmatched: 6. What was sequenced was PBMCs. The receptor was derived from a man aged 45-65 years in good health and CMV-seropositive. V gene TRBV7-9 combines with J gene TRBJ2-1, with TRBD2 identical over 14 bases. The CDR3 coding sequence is TGTGCCAGCAGCCCACCCGGGACTAGCGGGGGCAATGAGCAGTTCTTC. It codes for CASSPPGTSGGNEQFF. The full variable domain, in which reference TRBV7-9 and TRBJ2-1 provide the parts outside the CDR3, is DTGVSQNPRHKITKRGQNVTFRCDPISEHNRLYWYRQTLGQGPEFLTYFQNEAQLEKSRLLSDRFSAERPKGSFSTLEIQRTEQGDSAMYLCASSPPGTSGGNEQFFGPGTRLTVL.